The following is a T cell receptor (beta chain) sequence with its context. An end of the junction differs from the germline gene, which may be a read error. The sample originates from a study of blood T cell repertoires in COVID-19. As for the study in general: In each case, the material was cDNA or gDNA derived from T cells, B-cell-depleted T cells, or PBMCs.

Data came from immunoSEQ multiplex PCR; TCRdb stores just in-frame clones and leaves some out. The repertoire holds about 220,000 clones, with roughly 80% as singletons. Participants were aged roughly 18 to 89 years from 24 US areas. Allocation to cohorts depended on clinical history reported by the participants. The CDR3 runs 11 residues. Per the germline V gene, CDR1 is MDHEN and CDR2 is SYDVKM. V and J are TRBV28 and TRBJ2-5; TRBD2 might be the D (6 bases). The sample comprised PBMCs or T cells enriched from blood (not recorded which). The clonotype originates from a woman between 40 and 50 years old with acute COVID-19. Here the CDR3 DNA reads TGTGCCAGCTCCCTTCGGGAGAGCCAGTACTTC. This translates into CASSLRESQYF.